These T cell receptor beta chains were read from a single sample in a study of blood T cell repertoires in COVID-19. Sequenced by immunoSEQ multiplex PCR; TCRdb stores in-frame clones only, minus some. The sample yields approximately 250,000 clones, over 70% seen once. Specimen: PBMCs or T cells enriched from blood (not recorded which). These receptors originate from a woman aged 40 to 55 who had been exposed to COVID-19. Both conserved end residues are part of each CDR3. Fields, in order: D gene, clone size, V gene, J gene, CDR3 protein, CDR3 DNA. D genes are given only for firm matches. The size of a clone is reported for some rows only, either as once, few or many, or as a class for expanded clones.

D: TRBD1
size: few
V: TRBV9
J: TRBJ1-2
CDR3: CASSVYRGATDGYTF
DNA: TGTGCCAGCAGCGTGTACAGGGGGGCTACTGATGGCTACACCTTC

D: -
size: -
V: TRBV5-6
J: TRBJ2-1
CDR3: CASSSFTGLSSYNEQFF
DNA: TGTGCCAGCAGCTCGTTCACAGGGTTAAGCTCCTACAATGAGCAGTTCTTC

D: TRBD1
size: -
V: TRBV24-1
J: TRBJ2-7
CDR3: CATSDLDRGLAYEQYF
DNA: TGTGCCACCAGTGACCTGGACAGGGGGTTAGCCTACGAGCAGTACTTC

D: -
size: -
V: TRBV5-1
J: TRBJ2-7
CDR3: CASSLDPVYEQYF
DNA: TGCGCCAGCAGCTTGGATCCGGTTTACGAGCAGTACTTC

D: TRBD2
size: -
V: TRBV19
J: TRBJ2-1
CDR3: CASSVGLAVNEQFF
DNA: TGTGCCAGTAGTGTGGGACTAGCGGTCAATGAGCAGTTCTTC

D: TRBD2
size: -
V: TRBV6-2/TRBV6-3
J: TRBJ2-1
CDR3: CASSYSAFAGTSLNNEQFF
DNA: TGTGCCAGCAGTTACTCCGCGTTTGCCGGGACTAGCTTAAACAATGAGCAGTTCTTC

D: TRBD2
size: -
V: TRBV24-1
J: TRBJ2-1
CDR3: CATSDWGGRASGNEQFF
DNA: TGTGCCACCAGTGATTGGGGCGGGAGGGCCTCGGGGAATGAGCAGTTCTTC

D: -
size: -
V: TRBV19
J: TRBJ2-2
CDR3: CASSIRDTNTGELFF
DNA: TGTGCCAGTAGTATACGGGACACGAACACCGGGGAGCTGTTTTTT

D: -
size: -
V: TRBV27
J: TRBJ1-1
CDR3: CASSSGTEAFF
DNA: TGTGCCAGCAGTTCCGGGACTGAAGCTTTCTTT

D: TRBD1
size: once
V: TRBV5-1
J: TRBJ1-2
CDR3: CASSLADRDGGYTF
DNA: TGTGCCAGCAGCTTGGCGGACAGGGATGGTGGCTACACCTTC

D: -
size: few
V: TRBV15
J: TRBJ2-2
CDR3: CATSRDRDSLFF
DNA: TGTGCCACCAGCAGAGATCGGGACTCGCTGTTTTTT

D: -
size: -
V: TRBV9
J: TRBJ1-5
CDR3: CASSLGYGQPQHF
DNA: TGTGCCAGCAGCCTCGGGTATGGTCAGCCCCAGCATTTT

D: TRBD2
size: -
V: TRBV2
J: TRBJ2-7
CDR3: CASSEWAGLGLAGAFSYEQYF
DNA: TGTGCCAGCAGTGAATGGGCAGGACTAGGACTAGCGGGGGCCTTCTCCTACGAGCAGTACTTC

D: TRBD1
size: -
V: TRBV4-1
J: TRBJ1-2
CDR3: CASSQDGGVGGSYGYTF
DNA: TGCGCCAGCAGCCAAGATGGAGGAGTAGGGGGCAGCTATGGCTACACCTTC

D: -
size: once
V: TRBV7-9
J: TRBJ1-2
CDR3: CASSVGAQGYGYTF
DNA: TGTGCCAGCAGCGTAGGAGCCCAGGGCTATGGCTACACCTTC

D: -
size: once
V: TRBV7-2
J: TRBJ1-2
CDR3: CASSLERGEGTSGHYGYTF
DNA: TGTGCCAGCAGCTTAGAGCGGGGGGAAGGGACCTCCGGCCATTATGGCTACACCTTC

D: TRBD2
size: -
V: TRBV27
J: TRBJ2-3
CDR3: CASSPSGGGTDTQYF
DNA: TGTGCCAGCAGTCCGAGCGGGGGGGGCACAGATACGCAGTATTTT

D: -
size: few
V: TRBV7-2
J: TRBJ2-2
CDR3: CASSLVQGPGELFF
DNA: TGTGCCAGCAGCTTAGTTCAGGGTCCCGGGGAGCTGTTTTTT

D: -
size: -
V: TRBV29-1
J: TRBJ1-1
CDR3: CSTWEGMNTEAFF
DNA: TGCAGCACTTGGGAGGGGATGAACACTGAAGCTTTCTTT

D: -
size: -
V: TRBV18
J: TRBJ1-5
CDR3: CASSIDRNQPQHF
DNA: TGTGCCAGCTCAATCGACAGGAATCAGCCCCAGCATTTT

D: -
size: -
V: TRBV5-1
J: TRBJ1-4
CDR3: CASSLEVRGAGSEKLFF
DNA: TGCGCCAGCAGCTTGGAAGTGCGGGGGGCGGGAAGCGAAAAACTGTTTTTT

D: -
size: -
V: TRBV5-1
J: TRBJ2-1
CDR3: CASSLEGVGYNEQFF
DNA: TGTGCCAGCAGCTTGGAGGGGGTAGGCTACAATGAGCAGTTCTTC

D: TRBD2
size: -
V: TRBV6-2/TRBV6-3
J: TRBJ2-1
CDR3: CASSPLRLAGGLSYNEQFF
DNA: TGTGCCAGCAGTCCCCTTCGACTAGCGGGAGGGCTCTCCTACAATGAGCAGTTCTTC

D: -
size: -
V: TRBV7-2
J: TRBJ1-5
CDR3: CASSPTVSNQPQHF
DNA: TGTGCCAGCAGCCCAACTGTTAGCAATCAGCCCCAGCATTTT

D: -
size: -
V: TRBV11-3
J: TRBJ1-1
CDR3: CASSFQGNTEAFF
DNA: TGTGCCAGCAGCTTTCAGGGAAACACTGAAGCTTTCTTT

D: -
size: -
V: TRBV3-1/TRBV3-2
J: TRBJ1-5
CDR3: CASSQDSGQGLNQPQHF
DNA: TGTGCCAGCAGCCAAGACTCAGGGCAGGGGCTCAATCAGCCCCAGCATTTT

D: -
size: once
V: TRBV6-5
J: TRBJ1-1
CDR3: CASSYERGFNTEAFF
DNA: TGTGCCAGCAGCTACGAACGAGGGTTCAACACTGAAGCTTTCTTT

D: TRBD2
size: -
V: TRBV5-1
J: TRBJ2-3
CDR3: CASSISGRLTDTQYF
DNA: TGTGCCAGCAGCATTAGCGGGAGGTTGACAGATACGCAGTATTTT

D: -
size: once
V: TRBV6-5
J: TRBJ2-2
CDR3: CASSRTGELFF
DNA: TGTGCCAGCAGTCGGACCGGGGAGCTGTTTTTT